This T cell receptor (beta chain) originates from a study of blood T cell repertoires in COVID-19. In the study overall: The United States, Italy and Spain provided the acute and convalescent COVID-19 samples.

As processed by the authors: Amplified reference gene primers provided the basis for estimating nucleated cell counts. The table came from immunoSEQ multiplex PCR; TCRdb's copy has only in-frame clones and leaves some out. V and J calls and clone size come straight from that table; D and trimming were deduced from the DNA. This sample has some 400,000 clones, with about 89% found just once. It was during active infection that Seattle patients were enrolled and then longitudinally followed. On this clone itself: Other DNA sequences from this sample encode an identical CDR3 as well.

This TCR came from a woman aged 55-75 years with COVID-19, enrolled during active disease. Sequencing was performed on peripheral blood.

Here the CDR3 DNA reads TGTGCCAGCTCCTTAGACAGGAACACTGAAGCTTTCTTT. Protein product: CASSLDRNTEAFF. V usage is TRBV18 and J usage is TRBJ1-1; possible D gene TRBD1, 5 bases. V shed 6 bases and J shed 1 base, with 9 bases lying between them. The CDR3 contains 13 residues. Per the germline V gene, CDR1 is KGHSH and CDR2 is LQKENI.